This T cell receptor beta chain was identified during a study of graft-versus-host responses after intestinal transplantation. Study details: Each transplant was multivisceral, liver-intestinal, or isolated intestinal. After anti-thymocyte globulin induction, recipients took tacrolimus and steroids for roughly three years.

This clone was recorded a few times. The antigen is not known. V lost 4 bases and J lost 4; bases outside the gene matches: 10. This CDR3 comprises 16 residues. Germline CDR1 is SGHKS and CDR2 is YYEKEE (reference sequence). Measured with immunoSEQ multiplex PCR; TCRdb has only the in-frame clones, and not every one. Among fewer than 85,000 clones listed, 75% to 90% were seen once. Study findings and constraints: Recipient marrow harbored GvH clones, some of which surfaced first in ileum or blood. Within the allografts of patients who had graft-donor T cell macrochimerism, graft-versus-host to host-versus-graft clonal ratios were high.

This sequence joins TRBV5-5 and TRBJ2-3; 9 bases match TRBD1. Sequences were derived from unstimulated CD4+ T cells sorted from spleen or lymph node cells, sampled before transplant. This receptor was obtained from a human donor who was the organ donor for an intestinal transplant. The CDR3 DNA follows: TGTGCCAGCAGCGTAGCCGGGACAGGGATCGCAGATACGCAGTATTTT. Translating it yields CASSVAGTGIADTQYF.